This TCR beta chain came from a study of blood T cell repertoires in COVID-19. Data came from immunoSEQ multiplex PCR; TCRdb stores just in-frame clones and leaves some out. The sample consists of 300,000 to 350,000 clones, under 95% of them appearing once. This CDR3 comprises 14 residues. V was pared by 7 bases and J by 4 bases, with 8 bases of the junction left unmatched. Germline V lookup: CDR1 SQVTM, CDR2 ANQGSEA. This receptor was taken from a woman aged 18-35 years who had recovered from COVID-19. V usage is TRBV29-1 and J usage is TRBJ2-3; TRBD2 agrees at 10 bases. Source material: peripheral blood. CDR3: CSAALAGVSDTQYF. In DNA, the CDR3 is TGCAGCGCCGCTCTAGCGGGAGTCTCAGATACGCAGTATTTT.